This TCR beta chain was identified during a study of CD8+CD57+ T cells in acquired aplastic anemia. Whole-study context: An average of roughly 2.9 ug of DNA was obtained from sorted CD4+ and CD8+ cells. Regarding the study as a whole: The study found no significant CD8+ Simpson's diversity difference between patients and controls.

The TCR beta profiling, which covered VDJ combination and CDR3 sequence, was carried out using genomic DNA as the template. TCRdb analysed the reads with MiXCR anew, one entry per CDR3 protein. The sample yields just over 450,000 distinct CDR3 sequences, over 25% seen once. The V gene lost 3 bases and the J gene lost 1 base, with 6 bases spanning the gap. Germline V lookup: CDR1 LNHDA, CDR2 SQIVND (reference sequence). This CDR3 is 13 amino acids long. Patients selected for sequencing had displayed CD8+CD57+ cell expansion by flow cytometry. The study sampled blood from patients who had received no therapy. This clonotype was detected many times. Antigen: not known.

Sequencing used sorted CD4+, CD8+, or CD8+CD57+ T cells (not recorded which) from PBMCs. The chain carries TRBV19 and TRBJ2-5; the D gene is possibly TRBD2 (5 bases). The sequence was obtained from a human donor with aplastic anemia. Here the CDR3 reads CASSIRGQETQYF. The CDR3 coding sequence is TGTGCCAGTAGTATTCGGGGCCAAGAGACCCAGTACTTC.